Listed below are T cell receptor beta chains from one sample, sequenced in a study of CD8 T cells in Susac syndrome. MiXCR, run by TCRdb on the immunoSEQ multiplex PCR reads, gives a single entry per CDR3 protein. The repertoire holds approximately 150,000 distinct CDR3 sequences, with more than 90% as singletons. Sequenced sample: CD4+ T cells from PBMCs. These receptors all come from a human donor with Susac syndrome. Both conserved end residues are part of each CDR3. The order of the fields is V gene, J gene, CDR3 protein.

TRBV6-5	TRBJ1-2	CASSYSGGHPGGYTF
TRBV3-1	TRBJ1-6	CASSQEEHNSPLHF
TRBV9	TRBJ1-3	CASSASPGGGSGNTIYF
TRBV2	TRBJ2-7	CASSRVRGKYEQYF
TRBV12-3/TRBV12-4	TRBJ2-1	CASSLDYAYNEQFF
TRBV19	TRBJ2-1	CASSIDHSQISYNEQFF
TRBV29-1	TRBJ1-1	CSVEERLNTEAFF
TRBV9	TRBJ2-1	CASSVGMGQGNNEQFF
TRBV29-1	TRBJ2-2	CSVRQGAYRELFF
TRBV3-1	TRBJ1-3	CASSQSLRVSGNTIYF
TRBV20-1	TRBJ1-2	CSARDTSQGALYGYTF
TRBV6-2/TRBV6-3	TRBJ2-1	CASRDPGGLDEQFF
TRBV20-1	TRBJ2-5	CSVTHQETQYF
TRBV27	TRBJ2-7	CASSPRDVRYEQYF
TRBV7-3	TRBJ1-1	CASSQGRNTEAFF
TRBV6-4	TRBJ2-2	CASSQGEGNTGELFF
TRBV18	TRBJ1-2	CASSPPSVGTAYGYTF
TRBV3-1	TRBJ1-5	CASSQNNQPQHF
TRBV20-1	TRBJ2-7	CSAKRTSGSSYEQYF
TRBV29-1	TRBJ2-7	CSAGKGTYEQYF
TRBV10-3	TRBJ1-1	CAISPHDSPTAAFF
TRBV28	TRBJ2-1	CASTLLGGPGEQFF